This TCR beta chain was sequenced during a study of blood T cell repertoires in COVID-19. Study-wide background: Donors in the United States, Italy and Spain gave samples during acute or convalescent COVID-19. T cells, B-cell-depleted T cells, or PBMCs provided the cDNA or gDNA that served as material.

Original analysis: Estimates of nucleated cell counts were drawn from the amplification of reference gene primers. TCRdb's copy holds only in-frame clones and misses some; the assay was immunoSEQ multiplex PCR. That table is the source of V, J and clone size, and D and trimming were worked out from the DNA. The sample includes fewer than 350,000 clones, approximately 85% of them seen just once. The CDR3 consists of 15 residues. CDR1 LNHDA and CDR2 SQIVND come from the germline V gene (reference sequence). V trimming: 8 bases; J trimming: 2 bases; junction bases outside the gene matches: 9. This clonotype was sampled from a human donor in a cohort sampled during active COVID-19. What was sequenced was peripheral blood. The V call is TRBV19, the J call TRBJ2-7; 10 positions match TRBD1. CDR3 DNA sequence: TGTGCCAGTGCAATCCGGGACAGGGGAACCTACGAGCAGTACTTC. Encoded protein: CASAIRDRGTYEQYF.